The 3 T cell receptor beta chains below come from one sample, sequenced in a study of shared clonotypes between healthy human individuals. The protocol was immunoSEQ multiplex PCR, while the TCRdb copy is restricted to in-frame clones and leaves out a portion. The repertoire holds about a million clones, more than 65% seen once, with over 1.3% in the top ten. Sequenced input: memory CD4+ T cells sorted from blood. Subset here: CD45RA-negative fraction. All receptors come from a young man in good health.

The CDR3 sequence: CASSQLAGDRNEQFF. The CDR3 DNA sequence: TGTGCCAGCAGTCAACTAGCGGGAGATCGGAATGAGCAGTTCTTC. V gene TRBV6-6 combines with J gene TRBJ2-1; 11 positions match TRBD2. The germline V gene has CDR1 MNHNY and CDR2 SVGAGI (reference sequence). CDR3 length: 15 amino acids. V was pared by 5 bases and J by 7 bases, with 7 bases of the junction left unmatched.

The chain has TRBV13 and TRBJ2-7, with D perhaps matching TRBD2 (6 bases). This CDR3 is 13 amino acids long. Germline lookup yields CDR1 PRHDT and CDR2 FYEKMQ (reference sequence). Trimming removed 3 bases at V and 6 bases at J, with 12 bases between. The CDR3 protein is CASSLTSLTEQYF. CDR3 in DNA: TGTGCCAGCAGCTTGACTAGTCTGACCGAGCAGTACTTC.

This sequence joins TRBV7-2 and TRBJ2-7, with 11 bases aligning to TRBD2. Germline V gene data show CDR1 as SGHTA and CDR2 as FQGNSA. CDR3 length: 15 residues. V shed 6 bases, J shed 2 bases, and the junction held 6 bases outside the gene matches. The CDR3 sequence is CASRATSGGPYEQYF. The CDR3 nucleotides are TGTGCCAGCAGGGCTACTAGCGGGGGACCCTACGAGCAGTACTTC.